This T cell receptor (beta chain) was identified during a study of blood T cell repertoires in COVID-19. Across the study: The origin of the acute and convalescent COVID-19 samples was the United States, Italy and Spain.

The assay was immunoSEQ multiplex PCR, and TCRdb's table has in-frame clones only and misses some. The table records over 150,000 clones, around 85% of them present only once. Between the trimmed V and J ends, which lost 5 bases and 6 bases, there was a span of 10 bases. Germline lookup yields CDR1 SGHNT and CDR2 YENEEA. There are 12 residues in the CDR3. Symptom resolution, clearance, or two negative PCRs marked the recovered donors of Cohort 3. The receptor was isolated from a man aged 35 to 55 who had recovered from COVID-19. V and J are TRBV11-3 and TRBJ1-2; TRBD1 is a possible D gene (6 bases). The specimen was PBMCs or T cells enriched from blood (not recorded which). CDR3 region: CASSRRGNGYTF. In DNA, the CDR3 is TGTGCCAGCAGCCGCAGGGGAAATGGCTACACCTTC.